This entry features one TCR beta chain sequence. This clone was detected only once. No cognate antigen has been identified for it. Base qualities are not provided; no much larger clone lies one nucleotide away. The data originate from a study of blood T cell repertoires in COVID-19 (dated by TCRdb to the early 2020s). About the study as a whole: Samples from collaborators originated in the United States, Italy and Spain and spanned both the acute and convalescent phases of COVID-19. Deeply sampled blood TCRbeta repertoires from subjects exposed to, actively infected with, or recovered from COVID-19 were included in the dataset. The repertoires were made available in a free public database intended to serve as a resource for research on the immune response to SARS-CoV-2. HLA class I and class II types, where available, came from metadata supplied by the sample provider rather than from assay-based typing. Sample metadata almost always included a de-identified subject ID, COVID-19 status, age in years and sex. The samples were drawn from the first 160 participants of the ongoing ImmuneRACE study and from more than 1,000 subjects provided by 6 global collaborators. The prospective study material was composed of cDNA or gDNA derived from T cells, B-cell-depleted T cells, or PBMCs. The investigation overall reported the following: How much clinical and demographic metadata was included differed by source and by participant, and the metadata was provided uncurated.

Participants in the prospective study were aged roughly 18 to 100 years, lived in about two dozen United States geographic areas, and enrolled through a virtual design. To assign participants to cohorts, the prospective study relied on clinical history that participants themselves reported in a screening survey and a study questionnaire. Recovered participants in ImmuneRACE Cohort 3 were defined by two consecutive negative NP/OP PCR tests, clearance by a healthcare professional, or resolution of symptoms. In the prospective study, mobile phlebotomists collected whole blood, serum and a nasopharyngeal or oropharyngeal swab from each participant. Over a roughly two-month period, participants in the prospective study had the option of providing additional blood draws and questionnaires. Before DNA extraction, prospective study blood samples were shipped either frozen or at room temperature. The immunoSEQ Assay, a bias-controlled multiplex PCR, was used to amplify TCRbeta CDR3 regions from genomic DNA. As for how the authors treated the data: The number of nucleated cells in each sample was estimated by amplification of reference gene primers within the assay. To quantify the absolute abundance of each unique TCRbeta CDR3 rearrangement, sequence reads were collapsed and filtered. For each sample, productive Simpson clonality was calculated as the square root of Simpson's diversity index over productive rearrangements. Drawn from immuneACCESS, this table holds only the in-frame rearrangements with V and J called that TCRdb kept. Clones are partly lost; checked studies trace under half to an unresolved V gene and leave the rest unexplained. V and J calls and clone size are copied from that table; D and trimming were computed from the DNA. This sample gives more than 300,000 clones in total; roughly 91% of them show up just once. Of the sample, more than 0.95% is held by the ten largest clones.

The sample comprised PBMCs or T cells enriched from blood (not recorded which). This clonotype was sampled from a woman in her late teens or twenties who had recovered from COVID-19.

In nucleotide form, the sequence is TGTGCCAGCAGCTTAGCGTTAATGCGTGACAATGAGCAGTTCTTC. Its product reads: CASSLALMRDNEQFF. The V gene is TRBV7-2 and the J gene is TRBJ2-1, with the D segment identity uncertain. The CDR3 measures 15 amino acids from cysteine to phenylalanine. Kept here is only the CDR3 DNA, which spans 45 bases and is read in frame from base 1. Trimming at the junction amounts to 0 bases on V and 5 bases on J, and the germline ends lie 11 bases apart. The germline V gene specifies SGHTA as CDR1 and FQGNSA as CDR2.